This paragraph reports one TCR beta chain. Its antigen remains unidentified. Clones were read by immunoSEQ multiplex PCR, and TCRdb kept only the in-frame ones, dropping some. The data show more than 1,000 clones, 20% to 30% seen once. The record originates from a study of T cells in localized non-small cell lung cancer. General study results and limits: Adjacent uninvolved lung had the highest clonality, suggesting focused antigen responses. Elevated blood T cell density was associated with longer overall survival. Median around 54 top-100 tumor clones were shared with paired adjacent lung.

Germline CDR1 SGHNT, CDR2 YENEEA. Trimming at V came to 3 bases and at J to 8 bases, leaving 9 bases not matched to a gene. This CDR3 has 16 amino acids. The chain links TRBV11-3 to TRBJ1-6, with 8 bases lining up with TRBD1. The sequence derives from a male donor aged 60 or over with stage I lung adenocarcinoma. The source was lung tumor tissue, collected before any cancer treatment. For the CDR3, the DNA is TGTGCCAGCAGCTTTACCTCAGGGGGCCACGATTCACCCCTCCACTTT. The encoded protein is CASSFTSGGHDSPLHF.